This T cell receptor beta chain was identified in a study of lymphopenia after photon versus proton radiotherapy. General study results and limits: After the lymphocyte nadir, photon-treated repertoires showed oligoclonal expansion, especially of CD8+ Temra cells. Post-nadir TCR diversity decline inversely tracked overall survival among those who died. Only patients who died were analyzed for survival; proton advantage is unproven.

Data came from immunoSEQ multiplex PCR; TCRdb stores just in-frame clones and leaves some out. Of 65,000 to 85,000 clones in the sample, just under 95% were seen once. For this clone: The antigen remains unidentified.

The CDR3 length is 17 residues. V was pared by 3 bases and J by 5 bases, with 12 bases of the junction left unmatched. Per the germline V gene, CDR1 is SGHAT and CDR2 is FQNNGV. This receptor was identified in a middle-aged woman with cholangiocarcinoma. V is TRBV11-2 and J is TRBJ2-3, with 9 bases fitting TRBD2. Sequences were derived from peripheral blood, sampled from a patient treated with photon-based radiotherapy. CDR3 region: CASSFRTAGGRGDTQYF. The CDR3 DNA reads TGTGCCAGCAGCTTTCGTACAGCGGGGGGTAGAGGAGATACGCAGTATTTT.